One sample yielded the 28 T cell receptor beta chains listed below, sequenced in a study of shared clonotypes between healthy human individuals. Assay: immunoSEQ multiplex PCR; the TCRdb copy retains only in-frame clones and omits some. The table shows approximately 1.4 million clones, with 95% to 99% occurring only once. Sample: naive CD4+ T cells sorted from blood. Subset described: CD45RA+ positively selected. Receptors originate from a man younger than 45 in good health.

The J gene is TRBJ2-2, the V gene TRBV29-1; 9 bases line up with TRBD1. This CDR3 is built from 13 residues. Germline V CDR1 and CDR2: SQVTM, ANQGSEA. Trimming removed 7 bases from V and 6 bases from J; junction bases left unmatched: 6. CDR3 amino acids: CSARTGEAGELFF. The CDR3 nucleotides are TGCAGCGCAAGGACAGGGGAAGCCGGGGAGCTGTTTTTT.

The chain uses TRBV19 and TRBJ1-2; D uncertain. The CDR3 runs 16 residues. Between the trimmed V and J ends, which lost 3 bases and 5 bases, there was a span of 19 bases. Germline CDR1 reads LNHDA; CDR2 reads SQIVND (reference sequence). The CDR3 here is CASSISGRPTGYGYTF. The CDR3, as DNA: TGTGCCAGTAGTATTTCTGGACGACCGACGGGGTATGGCTACACCTTC.

CDR3: CAWSDKVGGYNEQFF. The CDR3 DNA reads TGTGCCTGGAGTGATAAGGTGGGAGGGTACAATGAGCAGTTCTTC. This chain connects TRBV30 to TRBJ2-1; 7 bases are shared with TRBD2. There are 15 residues in the CDR3. Germline CDR1 reads GTSNPN; CDR2 reads SVGIG (reference sequence). After removal of 1 base from V and 4 bases from J, the junction contained 7 bases not matched to a gene.

The chain combines TRBV6-6 with TRBJ1-5; 7 nucleotides match TRBD1. Germline loops: CDR1 MNHNY, CDR2 SVGAGI (reference sequence). This CDR3 spans 15 amino acids. The trim removed 7 bases at V and 2 bases at J, leaving 8 bases unmatched. CDR3 in DNA: TGTGCCAGCATTGAACGACAGGGCCGCAATCAGCCCCAGCATTTT. Encoded protein: CASIERQGRNQPQHF.

On this clone: This sample includes further DNA sequences coding for the same CDR3. The chain uses TRBV28 and TRBJ1-4; tentative D call: TRBD1 (5 bases). V shed 5 bases and J shed 6 bases, with 13 bases lying between them. Per the germline V gene, CDR1 is MDHEN and CDR2 is SYDVKM. The length of the CDR3 is 14 residues. CDR3 DNA: TGTGCCAGCAGTCTCGTGGGGCCAGATGAAAAACTGTTTTTT. It codes for CASSLVGPDEKLFF.

The V call is TRBV28, the J call TRBJ1-2, with 7 nucleotides matching TRBD1. CDR1 is MDHEN and CDR2 is SYDVKM in the germline V gene. The junction had 7 bases not matched to a gene; V was cut back by 6 bases and J by 9 bases. This CDR3 is 12 amino acids long. The CDR3 DNA reads TGTGCCAGCAGAAGGGACAGCCTCAGCTACACCTTC. Translation gives CASRRDSLSYTF.

The chain carries TRBV7-2 and TRBJ2-7, with 15 bases identical to TRBD2. Per germline, CDR1 SGHTA and CDR2 FQGNSA. With 8 bases clipped from V and 6 bases from J, the junction kept 5 bases outside the gene matches. This CDR3 spans 14 amino acids. The chain's CDR3 is CASSTGLAGGEQYF. The CDR3 nucleotides read TGTGCCAGCTCCACGGGACTAGCGGGAGGCGAGCAGTACTTC.

The chain carries TRBV7-6 and TRBJ2-1; TRBD1 matches 7 bases. V lost 0 bases to trimming and J lost 7 bases; unmatched junction nucleotides: 6. The germline CDR1 and CDR2 sequences are SGHVS and FNYEAQ. This CDR3 spans 15 amino acids. In nucleotides, the CDR3 is TGTGCCAGCAGCTTAGCGCACAGGGGCGCGAATGAGCAGTTCTTC. Its protein product is CASSLAHRGANEQFF.

J is TRBJ2-6 and V is TRBV7-7; D is uncertain. Trimming shortened V by 5 bases and J by 2 bases, and 16 bases separated the two germline ends. Germline CDR1 SSHAT, CDR2 FNYEAQ (reference sequence). There are 17 residues in the CDR3. The CDR3 DNA reads TGTGCCAGCAGCCCTTTTCGAGGCGCTGCTGGGGCCAACGTCCTGACTTTC. This translates into CASSPFRGAAGANVLTF.

Turning to this clone: Within the sample, other DNA sequences also encode this same CDR3. CDR3 sequence: CASSPGRLNTEAFF. CDR3 nucleotide sequence: TGTGCCAGCTCACCAGGGCGGCTGAACACTGAAGCTTTCTTT. The chain carries TRBV18 and TRBJ1-1; no reliable D call. CDR1 is KGHSH, CDR2 LQKENI, per germline. Trimming removed 2 bases from V and 0 bases from J, with 7 bases in between. The CDR3 runs 14 residues.

The V call is TRBV2, the J call TRBJ2-1, with 10 nucleotides matching TRBD1. This CDR3 is 13 amino acids long. After removal of 7 bases from V and 8 bases from J, the junction contained 5 bases not matched to a gene. The germline CDR1 and CDR2 sequences are SNHLY and FYNNEI. The chain's CDR3 is CASKGQGYHEQFF. The DNA for the CDR3 is TGTGCCAGCAAGGGACAGGGGTACCATGAGCAGTTCTTC. The complete variable domain, with remaining parts taken from reference TRBV2 and TRBJ2-1, reads EPEVTQTPSHQVTQMGQEVILRCVPISNHLYFYWYRQILGQKVEFLVSFYNNEISEKSEIFDDQFSVERPDGSNFTLKIRSTKLEDSAMYFCASKGQGYHEQFFGPGTRLTVL.

This rearrangement joins TRBV18 to TRBJ1-3; 7 nucleotides align to TRBD1. V dropped 6 bases and J dropped 4; count of bases not matched to a gene: 12. This CDR3 has 16 amino acids. In germline, CDR1 is KGHSH, CDR2 LQKENI. Here the CDR3 DNA reads TGTGCCAGCTCCCCAGGGATTCCGGGACAGGGAAACACCATATATTTT. Translating gives CASSPGIPGQGNTIYF.

The rearrangement uses TRBV28 and TRBJ2-5, with TRBD2 identical over 9 bases. Germline values: CDR1 MDHEN, CDR2 SYDVKM. Trimming took 5 bases from V and 1 from J; bases not matched to a gene: 8. The CDR3 is 16 amino acids. The CDR3 DNA sequence: TGTGCCAGCAGTCTTTTTCCTAGCGGGGTCCAAGAGACCCAGTACTTC. This encodes CASSLFPSGVQETQYF.

CDR3 in amino acids: CASSLWGGTATQETQYF. CDR3 in DNA: TGTGCCAGCAGCCTCTGGGGGGGGACAGCGACACAAGAGACCCAGTACTTC. J is TRBJ2-5 and V is TRBV14; D possibly matches TRBD1 or TRBD2 (7 bases each). V lost 4 bases and J lost 2, with 20 bases in between. CDR1 SGHDN and CDR2 FVKESK come from the germline V gene. The CDR3 totals 17 residues.

The J gene is TRBJ2-1, the V gene TRBV28; 10 bases match TRBD2. The CDR3 totals 15 residues. V lost 6 bases to trimming and J lost 2 bases; unmatched junction nucleotides: 4. Germline V lookup: CDR1 MDHEN, CDR2 SYDVKM. Here the CDR3 DNA reads TGTGCCAGCAGCCTAGCGGGAGTGGCCTACAATGAGCAGTTCTTC. Residues: CASSLAGVAYNEQFF.

This chain joins TRBV7-8 and TRBJ2-3; D is uncertain. V was clipped by 1 base and J by 3 bases, with 8 bases between them. This CDR3 comprises 14 residues. Germline V gene sequence: CDR1 SGHVS, CDR2 FQNEAQ. The CDR3 bases are TGTGCCAGCAGCTTAGAAGCAGGAACAGATACGCAGTATTTT. Its protein is CASSLEAGTDTQYF.

The chain links TRBV29-1 to TRBJ1-1; D unclear. Germline lookup yields CDR1 SQVTM and CDR2 ANQGSEA. The V end was cut by 3 bases, the J end by 2 bases, with 13 bases between. The CDR3 is 14 amino acids. CDR3 bases: TGCAGCGTTGAGGGTACAGCAGGAAACACTGAAGCTTTCTTT. Its translation is CSVEGTAGNTEAFF.

V is TRBV29-1 and J is TRBJ2-7, with 9 bases fitting TRBD2. This CDR3 contains 14 residues. Losses at the gene ends were 6 bases for V and 0 bases for J; bases not matched to a gene: 6. The V gene's germline CDR1 is SQVTM and CDR2 ANQGSEA. The CDR3 region has the DNA TGCAGCGTCTCCACTAGCGGGCCCTCCTACGAGCAGTACTTC. Amino acids: CSVSTSGPSYEQYF.

The CDR3 reads CASSYSGRFDTQYF. The CDR3 bases are TGCGCCAGCAGCTATAGCGGGAGATTTGATACGCAGTATTTT. The gene calls are TRBV4-3 and TRBJ2-3, with 9 bases identical to TRBD2. V trimming: 5 bases; J trimming: 6 bases; junction bases outside the gene matches: 6. In germline, CDR1 is LGHNA, CDR2 YSLEER. The CDR3 sequence is 14 residues long.

The chain has TRBV10-3 and TRBJ2-7; 8 bases line up with TRBD1. Trimming took 6 bases from V and 0 from J; bases not matched to a gene: 7. CDR3 length equals 15 residues. Germline lookup yields CDR1 ENHRY and CDR2 SYGVKD. Here the CDR3 reads CAISPRGLSSYEQYF. CDR3 nucleotide sequence: TGTGCCATCAGCCCCAGGGGGCTGAGCTCCTACGAGCAGTACTTC.

The chain links TRBV30 to TRBJ2-7; 10 bases are a match to TRBD2. Germline loops: CDR1 GTSNPN, CDR2 SVGIG (reference sequence). The CDR3 extends over 15 amino acids. Germline trimming cut 1 base from V and 3 bases from J; bases unmatched to any gene: 6. CDR3 sequence reads: CAWSAASGSVYEQYF. CDR3 sequence (DNA): TGTGCCTGGAGTGCTGCTAGCGGGAGTGTCTACGAGCAGTACTTC. The entire variable domain, with the rest obtained from reference TRBV30 and TRBJ2-7, is as follows: SQTIHQWPATLVQPVGSPLSLECTVEGTSNPNLYWYRQAAGRGLQLLFYSVGIGQISSEVPQNLSASRPQDRQFILSSKKLLLSDSGFYLCAWSAASGSVYEQYFGPGTRLTVT.

The V call is TRBV30, the J call TRBJ1-1; possibly TRBD1 for D (5 bases). CDR1 is GTSNPN, CDR2 SVGIG, per germline (reference sequence). Trimming pared 1 base from V and 0 bases from J, leaving 9 bases between. This CDR3 region has 14 residues. The CDR3, as DNA: TGTGCCTGGAGTGCGGGACCCCTGAACACTGAAGCTTTCTTT. It encodes CAWSAGPLNTEAFF.

The V gene is TRBV6-5, the J gene TRBJ1-1; perhaps TRBD1 as D (6 bases). The V gene lost 6 bases and the J gene lost 3 bases, with 11 bases spanning the gap. Per the germline V gene, CDR1 is MNHEY and CDR2 is SVGAGI. This CDR3 has 13 residues. The CDR3 region is CASSPTGHTEAFF. CDR3 in DNA: TGTGCCAGCAGCCCCACAGGGCACACTGAAGCTTTCTTT.

Details on this clone: Additional DNA sequences in this sample encode the identical CDR3. This chain links TRBV19 with TRBJ2-3; D call uncertain. Germline CDR1 reads LNHDA; CDR2 reads SQIVND (reference sequence). CDR3 length equals 14 residues. Deletions cut 1 base from V and 3 bases from J, with 8 bases between. For the CDR3, the DNA is TGTGCCAGTAGTATAGGGACGGTGACAGATACGCAGTATTTT. It encodes CASSIGTVTDTQYF.

The chain links TRBV12-5 to TRBJ2-1, with a tentative D call TRBD2 (5 bases). Per the germline V gene, CDR1 is LGHNT and CDR2 is FRNRAP. Trimming shortened V by 6 bases and J by 4 bases, and 13 bases separated the two germline ends. There are 14 residues in the CDR3. The CDR3 reads CASGSMDFYNEQFF. For the CDR3, the DNA is TGTGCTAGTGGCTCTATGGACTTTTACAATGAGCAGTTCTTC.

The sample holds one count of this clone. This specimen includes other DNA sequences encoding the same CDR3. This sequence joins TRBV5-1 and TRBJ2-3, with D possibly matching TRBD2 (6 bases). The V end lost 5 bases, the J end lost 6 bases, and 13 bases lay between the germline ends. The CDR3 consists of 13 residues. The V gene's germline CDR1 is SGHRS and CDR2 YFSETQ. In nucleotides, the CDR3 is TGCGCCAGCAGTTCCCTAGGAGGGGATACGCAGTATTTT. It is translated as CASSSLGGDTQYF.

The V call is TRBV11-2, the J call TRBJ2-1; TRBD1 might be the D (5 bases). With 3 bases removed from V and 9 bases from J, the gap between germline ends came to 9 bases. This CDR3 spans 12 amino acids. The germline CDR1 and CDR2 sequences are SGHAT and FQNNGV. CDR3 in DNA: TGTGCCAGCAGCTTCCAGGGTGGTGAGCAGTTCTTC. Translating gives CASSFQGGEQFF.

This clone was counted once. The chain combines TRBV9 with TRBJ2-3; 10 bases align to TRBD2. The CDR3 spans 18 residues. Trimming removed 0 bases from V and 2 bases from J; junction bases left unmatched: 9. Germline V gene data show CDR1 as SGDLS and CDR2 as YYNGEE. The CDR3: CASSVEVSGRSDTDTQYF. Written as DNA, the CDR3 is TGTGCCAGCAGCGTAGAGGTTAGCGGGAGGAGTGACACAGATACGCAGTATTTT. The full variable domain, rest sourced from reference TRBV9 and TRBJ2-3, is DSGVTQTPKHLITATGQRVTLRCSPRSGDLSVYWYQQSLDQGLQFLIQYYNGEERAKGNILERFSAQQFPDLHSELNLSSLELGDSALYFCASSVEVSGRSDTDTQYFGPGTRLTVL.